Shown below are 25 T cell receptor beta chains from a single sample sequenced in a study of T cell responses to AZD1222 COVID-19 vaccine. Libraries were prepared by immunoSEQ multiplex PCR; TCRdb keeps only in-frame clonotypes and omits some of them. The sample yields approximately 120,000 clones, over 75% seen once. The starting material was peripheral blood, obtained on day 0 of AZD1222 vaccination. The receptor set was obtained from an adult in good health.

This chain links TRBV4-3 with TRBJ2-3, with D maybe TRBD1 (6 bases). V lost 3 bases and J lost 4, with 20 bases in between. The CDR3 extends over 17 amino acids. The V gene's germline CDR1 is LGHNA and CDR2 YSLEER. The CDR3 bases are TGCGCCAGCAGCCAGGAGACAGGAGGCGGGCACGCAGATACGCAGTATTTT. This translates into CASSQETGGGHADTQYF.

The gene calls are TRBV3-1 (or the pseudogene TRBV3-2) and TRBJ2-1; tentative D call: TRBD2 (6 bases). The V gene's germline CDR1 is LGHDT and CDR2 YNNKEL (reference sequence). V dropped 4 bases and J dropped 5 bases, with 12 bases sitting between them. CDR3 length: 14 amino acids. The CDR3: CASSLAGRNNEQFF. CDR3 sequence (DNA): TGTGCCAGCAGCCTCGCGGGGCGAAACAATGAGCAGTTCTTC.

This clone was observed a single time. V and J are TRBV30 and TRBJ1-1; TRBD1 might be the D (5 bases). Germline lookup yields CDR1 GTSNPN and CDR2 SVGIG (reference sequence). The V end lost 8 bases, the J end lost 1 base, and 8 bases lay between the germline ends. This CDR3 is 11 amino acids long. Here the CDR3 reads CAGQGNTEAFF. For the CDR3, the DNA is TGTGCCGGCCAGGGGAACACTGAAGCTTTCTTT. The variable domain in full, with the rest retrieved from reference TRBV30 and TRBJ1-1, is SQTIHQWPATLVQPVGSPLSLECTVEGTSNPNLYWYRQAAGRGLQLLFYSVGIGQISSEVPQNLSASRPQDRQFILSSKKLLLSDSGFYLCAGQGNTEAFFGQGTRLTVV.

The chain has TRBV5-4 and TRBJ2-5; a weak D match, TRBD1 (6 bases). This CDR3 spans 15 amino acids. Germline assignment: CDR1 SGHNT and CDR2 YYREEE (reference sequence). Trimming removed 1 base at V and 1 base at J, with 11 bases between. CDR3 protein: CASSLRGMAQETQYF. The CDR3 region has the DNA TGTGCCAGCAGCTTGAGGGGGATGGCCCAAGAGACCCAGTACTTC.

J is TRBJ1-1 and V is TRBV18; 9 bases line up with TRBD1. Germline CDR1 KGHSH, CDR2 LQKENI. The V gene end was trimmed by 5 bases and the J gene end by 3 bases; junction bases not matched to a gene: 4. The CDR3 totals 14 residues. As DNA, the CDR3 is TGTGCCAGCTCATCGACAGGGGGGGACACTGAAGCTTTCTTT. This translates into CASSSTGGDTEAFF.

V gene TRBV19 combines with J gene TRBJ1-2; D not resolved. This CDR3 comprises 13 residues. Germline V CDR1 and CDR2: LNHDA, SQIVND (reference sequence). V was cut by 7 bases and J by 8 bases, with 17 bases left in between. CDR3 protein: CASTSSDNVGYTF. The CDR3 DNA reads as TGTGCCAGTACCTCAAGTGATAACGTCGGCTACACCTTC. Complete variable domain (other parts from reference TRBV19 and TRBJ1-2): DGGITQSPKYLFRKEGQNVTLSCEQNLNHDAMYWYRQDPGQGLRLIYYSQIVNDFQKGDIAEGYSVSREKKESFPLTVTSAQKNPTAFYLCASTSSDNVGYTFGSGTRLTVV.

The rearrangement links TRBV7-2 to TRBJ2-7; D gene uncertain. The CDR3 runs 15 residues. CDR1 and CDR2 from the germline V gene are SGHTA and FQGNSA. V dropped 4 bases and J dropped 3 bases, with 16 bases sitting between them. CDR3 DNA sequence: TGTGCCAGCAGCTACTGGTCGGCAGACCTCTACGAGCAGTACTTC. It codes for CASSYWSADLYEQYF.

The chain carries TRBV6-5 and TRBJ2-1, with 11 bases that match TRBD2. V was pared by 1 base and J by 7 bases, with 6 bases of the junction left unmatched. This CDR3 is 16 amino acids long. The germline CDR1 and CDR2 sequences are MNHEY and SVGAGI. The CDR3 sequence is CASSYLASGGQNEQFF. The CDR3, as DNA: TGTGCCAGCAGTTACTTAGCTAGCGGGGGGCAAAATGAGCAGTTCTTC.

The chain recombines TRBV30 with TRBJ2-3; D unresolved. CDR1 and CDR2 from the germline V gene are GTSNPN and SVGIG (reference sequence). Trimming removed 4 bases at V and 0 bases at J, with 14 bases between. The CDR3 runs to 15 residues. For the CDR3, the DNA is TGTGCCTGGAACGCGAGGCTCACGAGCACAGATACGCAGTATTTT. It encodes CAWNARLTSTDTQYF.

The CDR3 sequence is CASSQPLAREGKPGELFF. Written as DNA, the CDR3 is TGTGCCAGCAGCCAGCCATTGGCGAGGGAGGGGAAACCCGGGGAGCTGTTTTTT. This rearrangement joins TRBV4-2 to TRBJ2-2, with 7 nucleotides matching TRBD2. CDR1 and CDR2 (germline): LGHNA, YNFKEQ. V gave up 3 bases and J gave up 6 bases; unmatched junction bases: 16. The CDR3 loop spans 18 amino acids.

The chain uses TRBV2 and TRBJ2-4; the match to TRBD2 covers 12 bases. CDR1 is SNHLY, CDR2 FYNNEI, per germline. V lost 1 base, J lost 0 bases, and 4 bases stayed unmatched. CDR3 length: 18 amino acids. The CDR3 nucleotides are TGTGCCAGCAGTGAAGGACTAGCGGGGGCTGTAGCCAAAAACATTCAGTACTTC. Amino acids: CASSEGLAGAVAKNIQYF.

The chain combines TRBV6-5 with TRBJ2-7; D gene uncertain. Germline-derived CDR1 and CDR2 are MNHEY and SVGAGI. The V end was cut by 9 bases, the J end by 0 bases, with 18 bases between. The length of the CDR3 is 15 residues. CDR3 amino acids: CASSAQNEGSYEQYF. CDR3 DNA sequence: TGTGCCAGTTCGGCCCAGAATGAAGGCTCCTACGAGCAGTACTTC.

This clone was counted a single time. The chain has TRBV6-6 and TRBJ2-3; weak D call: TRBD2 (5 bases). Germline V gene sequence: CDR1 MNHNY, CDR2 SVGAGI (reference sequence). The V end lost 5 bases, the J end lost 4 bases, and 13 bases lay between the germline ends. The CDR3 totals 14 residues. CDR3 bases: TGTGCCAGCAGTCGGGCAGCGGCCCCAGATACGCAGTATTTT. Its protein is CASSRAAAPDTQYF.

The chain combines TRBV5-5 with TRBJ2-5; tentative D call: TRBD1 (5 bases). The CDR3 is 14 residues long. With 5 bases removed from V and 2 bases from J, the gap between germline ends came to 13 bases. Germline V gene sequence: CDR1 SGHKS, CDR2 YYEKEE (reference sequence). The CDR3 nucleotides read TGTGCCAGCAGAACCCCAGGGATACAAGAGACCCAGTACTTC. This codes for CASRTPGIQETQYF.

J is TRBJ1-2 and V is TRBV19, with D possibly matching TRBD1 (5 bases). V was trimmed by 2 bases and J by 3 bases, leaving 19 bases between them. This CDR3 region has 17 residues. Per the germline V gene, CDR1 is LNHDA and CDR2 is SQIVND (reference sequence). The CDR3 reads CASSINPRDFYDYGYTF. The DNA of the CDR3 is TGTGCCAGTAGTATAAACCCCCGGGACTTCTACGACTATGGCTACACCTTC.

The chain carries TRBV12-3 or TRBV12-4 and TRBJ2-7; 7 bases fit TRBD2. This CDR3 contains 13 residues. Germline trimming cut 6 bases from V and 4 bases from J; bases unmatched to any gene: 6. The CDR3 here is CASRRTGGYEQYF. The DNA for the CDR3 is TGTGCCAGCAGGCGGACCGGGGGGTACGAGCAGTACTTC.

This clone was detected once. The chain is built from TRBV7-8 and TRBJ1-2; D call uncertain. V lost 5 bases and J 3 bases, leaving 16 bases between the germline ends. CDR3 size: 15 residues. Germline V gives CDR1 SGHVS, CDR2 FQNEAQ. The CDR3 sequence is CASSLLTGLDYGYTF. The CDR3 DNA follows: TGTGCCAGCAGCCTACTCACTGGACTGGACTATGGCTACACCTTC.

The chain has TRBV18 and TRBJ2-7; D unresolved. The CDR3 consists of 15 residues. Trimming shortened V by 0 bases and J by 0 bases, and 9 bases separated the two germline ends. The V gene's germline CDR1 is KGHSH and CDR2 LQKENI. As DNA, the CDR3 is TGTGCCAGCTCACCACCGGGTCGCATCTCCTACGAGCAGTACTTC. The encoded protein is CASSPPGRISYEQYF. Supplemented by reference TRBV18 and TRBJ2-7, the full variable domain reads NAGVMQNPRHLVRRRGQEARLRCSPMKGHSHVYWYRQLPEEGLKFMVYLQKENIIDESGMPKERFSAEFPKEGPSILRIQQVVRGDSAAYFCASSPPGRISYEQYFGPGTRLTVT.

The rearrangement links TRBV28 to TRBJ1-4, with TRBD1 identical over 8 bases. Trimming cost V 4 bases and J 6 bases; bases outside gene matches: 13. Germline V gene sequence: CDR1 MDHEN, CDR2 SYDVKM. The CDR3 runs to 17 residues. The CDR3 DNA follows: TGTGCCAGCAGTTCGCCCTCTCAGGGGGCAGGGGATGAAAAACTGTTTTTT. It translates to CASSSPSQGAGDEKLFF.

V and J are TRBV5-1 and TRBJ2-7; possible D gene TRBD1, 6 bases. Germline CDR1 SGHRS, CDR2 YFSETQ. The CDR3 spans 14 residues. The V and J ends lost 5 bases and 0 bases respectively, with 12 bases between them. CDR3 loop: CASRSDSSSYEQYF. In nucleotides, the CDR3 is TGCGCCAGCAGGTCGGACAGTAGCTCCTACGAGCAGTACTTC.

The rearrangement uses TRBV3-1 (or the pseudogene TRBV3-2) and TRBJ1-2; no definite D call. The V gene's germline CDR1 is LGHDT and CDR2 YNNKEL (reference sequence). The CDR3 runs 15 residues. V was trimmed by 4 bases and J by 4 bases, leaving 16 bases between them. The chain's CDR3 is CASSLNYRTAYGYTF. Written as DNA, the CDR3 is TGTGCCAGCAGCCTCAACTACAGAACCGCCTATGGCTACACCTTC.

This clone was counted once. V gene TRBV28 combines with J gene TRBJ2-7, with 8 bases matching TRBD1. Trimming cost V 4 bases and J 4 bases; bases outside gene matches: 9. This CDR3 is built from 15 residues. The germline V gene encodes CDR1 MDHEN and CDR2 SYDVKM. CDR3 region: CASSSSAGGSYEQYF. The DNA of the CDR3 is TGTGCCAGCAGTTCAAGTGCAGGGGGCTCTTACGAGCAGTACTTC.

This clone has a handful of counts. The chain links TRBV19 to TRBJ2-5, with 11 bases aligning to TRBD1. This CDR3 comprises 14 residues. Germline V gene sequence: CDR1 LNHDA, CDR2 SQIVND (reference sequence). J lost 5 bases, V lost 4 bases, and 3 bases had no gene match. The CDR3, as DNA: TGTGCCAGTAGTACCGGGACAGGGGGGGAGACCCAGTACTTC. Its protein product is CASSTGTGGETQYF.

The rearrangement uses TRBV19 and TRBJ2-3, with unresolved D. CDR3 length: 13 residues. The V gene's germline CDR1 is LNHDA and CDR2 SQIVND (reference sequence). Deletions cut 7 bases from V and 0 bases from J, with 8 bases between. The CDR3, as DNA: TGTGCCAGTAATAGGGCGAGCACAGATACGCAGTATTTT. It yields the protein CASNRASTDTQYF.

The gene calls are TRBV28 and TRBJ2-7; 10 nucleotides align to TRBD1. This CDR3 contains 15 residues. Germline V gene sequence: CDR1 MDHEN, CDR2 SYDVKM. After removal of 4 bases from V and 2 bases from J, the junction contained 5 bases not matched to a gene. Written as DNA, the CDR3 is TGTGCCAGCAGTTCCGGGACAGGGGCTCCCTACGAGCAGTACTTC. Translation: CASSSGTGAPYEQYF. The full variable domain, with the rest looked up from reference TRBV28 and TRBJ2-7, is DVKVTQSSRYLVKRTGEKVFLECVQDMDHENMFWYRQDPGLGLRLIYFSYDVKMKEKGDIPEGYSVSREKKERFSLILESASTNQTSMYLCASSSGTGAPYEQYFGPGTRLTVT.